These 32 T cell receptor beta chains share one sample of origin, sequenced in a study of shared clonotypes between healthy human individuals. TCRdb's table, derived via immunoSEQ multiplex PCR, lists solely in-frame clones and lacks some. Among about 360,000 clones listed, over 70% were seen once. Sequenced: memory CD4+ T cells sorted from blood. Documented subset: CD45RA-negative fraction. Receptor source: a man aged 30 to 39 in good health.

V and J are TRBV27 and TRBJ2-7, with D hard to call. This CDR3 has 14 residues. Germline V lookup: CDR1 MNHEY, CDR2 SMNVEV (reference sequence). Trimming stripped 2 bases from V and 3 bases from J, with 11 bases between. CDR3 coding DNA: TGTGCCAGCAGTTTAGGGTGGCAGGTCTACGAGCAGTACTTC. It encodes CASSLGWQVYEQYF.

The chain carries TRBV14 and TRBJ2-1, with TRBD1 matching 11 bases. V dropped 3 bases and J dropped 8; count of bases not matched to a gene: 12. The CDR3 is 17 residues long. Germline loops: CDR1 SGHDN, CDR2 FVKESK. CDR3 sequence: CASSHIAGQGVFDEQFF. The CDR3 DNA sequence: TGTGCCAGCAGCCATATAGCGGGACAGGGGGTTTTCGATGAGCAGTTCTTC.

The sample holds a few counts of this clone. The V and J genes are TRBV29-1 and TRBJ2-3; TRBD2 aligns across 8 bases. CDR1 and CDR2 from the germline V gene are SQVTM and ANQGSEA. V dropped 5 bases and J dropped 6; count of bases not matched to a gene: 10. This CDR3 spans 14 amino acids. The CDR3 loop reads CSVRLGRAGDTQYF. The DNA for the CDR3 is TGCAGCGTTCGTCTCGGGAGGGCCGGGGATACGCAGTATTTT.

The sample holds a few counts of this clone. The rearrangement links TRBV6-1 to TRBJ2-2; D remains unclear. CDR3 size: 15 residues. Trimming removed 7 bases from V and 1 base from J, with 13 bases in between. The germline CDR1 and CDR2 sequences are MNHNS and SASEGT. The CDR3 protein is CASTRILRNTGELFF. CDR3 bases: TGTGCCAGCACTCGGATTCTAAGGAACACCGGGGAGCTGTTTTTT.

V usage is TRBV5-4 and J usage is TRBJ2-1; TRBD2 matches 8 bases. Germline V gives CDR1 SGHNT, CDR2 YYREEE (reference sequence). V lost 5 bases to trimming and J lost 3 bases; unmatched junction nucleotides: 4. This CDR3 is 14 amino acids long. CDR3 protein: CASSLREVYNEQFF. The CDR3, as DNA: TGTGCCAGCAGTCTGCGGGAGGTCTACAATGAGCAGTTCTTC.

The sample holds many counts of this clone. The chain uses TRBV28 and TRBJ2-7, with 8 positions matching TRBD2. J gave up 2 bases and V 4 bases, and 13 bases lay outside the gene matches. The CDR3 consists of 17 residues. CDR1 MDHEN and CDR2 SYDVKM come from the germline V gene. CDR3 bases: TGTGCCAGCAGTTCTGGCAGGGCGGGGGGAGTAGCCTACGAGCAGTACTTC. Its protein is CASSSGRAGGVAYEQYF.

In DNA, the CDR3 is TGTGCCAGCACCTCCGGACCCTCTGGGGCCAACGTCCTGACTTTC. Translation: CASTSGPSGANVLTF. This rearrangement joins TRBV11-2 to TRBJ2-6; D is unresolved. Trimming removed 7 bases at V and 0 bases at J, with 10 bases between. Germline V gene sequence: CDR1 SGHAT, CDR2 FQNNGV. The CDR3 consists of 15 residues.

The chain joins TRBV4-2 to TRBJ2-1; D unresolved. V was pared by 4 bases and J by 4 bases, with 14 bases between. Germline lookup yields CDR1 LGHNA and CDR2 YNFKEQ. This CDR3 comprises 15 residues. CDR3 region: CASSLSRLGYNEQFF. Written as DNA, the CDR3 is TGTGCCAGCAGCCTATCCCGGCTGGGATACAATGAGCAGTTCTTC.

The V gene is TRBV7-2, the J gene TRBJ1-2, with D unresolved. The V and J ends lost 2 bases and 5 bases respectively, with 3 bases between them. Germline V gene data show CDR1 as SGHTA and CDR2 as FQGNSA. The CDR3 sequence is 11 residues long. The CDR3 loop reads CASSLTYGYTF. The CDR3 coding sequence is TGTGCCAGCAGCTTAACGTATGGCTACACCTTC.

This sequence joins TRBV5-5 and TRBJ1-1; D unresolved. Trimming shortened V by 4 bases and J by 5 bases, and 18 bases separated the two germline ends. Per the germline V gene, CDR1 is SGHKS and CDR2 is YYEKEE (reference sequence). This CDR3 is built from 15 residues. The CDR3 loop is CASSPVVGGGTEAFF. In nucleotides, the CDR3 is TGTGCCAGCAGCCCAGTAGTGGGAGGTGGGACTGAAGCTTTCTTT.

This sequence joins TRBV7-6 and TRBJ2-7; the D call may be TRBD1 or TRBD2 (5 bases each). With 3 bases removed from V and 2 bases from J, the gap between germline ends came to 11 bases. This CDR3 region has 14 residues. Germline values: CDR1 SGHVS, CDR2 FNYEAQ. CDR3: CASSFGTDTYEQYF. The CDR3 DNA follows: TGTGCCAGCAGCTTTGGGACGGATACCTACGAGCAGTACTTC.

This clone was found once. This sequence joins TRBV29-1 and TRBJ1-1; D uncertain. From germline, CDR1 is SQVTM and CDR2 ANQGSEA. V shed 4 bases and J shed 5 bases, with 17 bases lying between them. The CDR3 is 14 amino acids. The CDR3 DNA sequence: TGCAGCGTTGGATGGGGAGGGTTAGGGACTGAAGCTTTCTTT. Its protein product is CSVGWGGLGTEAFF. The full variable domain, with the rest looked up from reference TRBV29-1 and TRBJ1-1, is SAVISQKPSRDICQRGTSLTIQCQVDSQVTMMFWYRQQPGQSLTLIATANQGSEATYESGFVIDKFPISRPNLTFSTLTVSNMSPEDSSIYLCSVGWGGLGTEAFFGQGTRLTVV.

The V call is TRBV6-1, the J call TRBJ2-7; D remains unclear. Germline loops: CDR1 MNHNS, CDR2 SASEGT. The length of the CDR3 is 12 residues. V shed 4 bases and J shed 2 bases, with 6 bases lying between them. CDR3 in amino acids: CASSGVTYEQYF. CDR3 nucleotides: TGTGCCAGCAGTGGAGTGACCTACGAGCAGTACTTC.

J is TRBJ1-4 and V is TRBV7-9; D is ambiguous. Germline loops: CDR1 SEHNR, CDR2 FQNEAQ (reference sequence). This CDR3 has 14 residues. Trimming removed 5 bases from V and 10 bases from J, with 17 bases in between. The CDR3 DNA follows: TGTGCCAGCAGCCCCGGGATCGGAGGTGGAAAACTGTTTTTT. Its translation is CASSPGIGGGKLFF.

Comments on this clone: Different DNA sequences within this sample yield the same CDR3. DNA of the CDR3: TGCGCCAGCAGCTCACAGGGAGGAGGAGAGACCCAGTACTTC. Its translation: CASSSQGGGETQYF. The rearrangement joins TRBV5-1 to TRBJ2-5; tentatively, D is TRBD1 or TRBD2 (6 bases each). This CDR3 is built from 14 residues. V was clipped by 3 bases and J by 4 bases, with 13 bases between them. Germline CDR1 is SGHRS and CDR2 is YFSETQ.

J is TRBJ2-2 and V is TRBV10-3; D is tentatively TRBD1 or TRBD2 (5 bases each). Trimming removed 3 bases at V and 0 bases at J, with 11 bases between. The CDR3 has 16 residues. Germline loops: CDR1 ENHRY, CDR2 SYGVKD. The CDR3 region is CAISDLGRSNTGELFF. Written as DNA, the CDR3 is TGTGCCATCAGTGACCTGGGACGGTCGAACACCGGGGAGCTGTTTTTT.

V is TRBV5-1 and J is TRBJ2-3, with 7 positions matching TRBD1. CDR3 length: 15 amino acids. From germline, CDR1 is SGHRS and CDR2 YFSETQ. J lost 6 bases, V lost 5 bases, and 12 bases had no gene match. CDR3 protein: CASRGRGTEPDTQYF. The DNA of the CDR3 is TGCGCCAGCAGAGGTAGGGGGACAGAGCCCGATACGCAGTATTTT.

Notes on this clone: Since a far larger clone is one base different, this is likely a read error. The chain recombines TRBV5-1 with TRBJ2-1; D perhaps matches TRBD2 (6 bases). Germline V gene data show CDR1 as SGHRS and CDR2 as YFSETQ. This CDR3 is 13 amino acids long. The germline V and J ends were trimmed by 3 bases and 8 bases, with 12 bases remaining between them. As DNA, the CDR3 is TGCGCCAGCAGCTCGACTAGTTCGGATGAGCAGTTCTTC. Translating gives CASSSTSSDEQFF.

The chain couples TRBV5-1 to TRBJ2-5, with 8 bases lining up with TRBD2. Looked up from germline, CDR1 is SGHRS and CDR2 is YFSETQ. The CDR3 consists of 15 residues. The V gene end was trimmed by 4 bases and the J gene end by 4 bases; junction bases not matched to a gene: 9. The CDR3 reads CASSGGVAGLETQYF. As DNA, the CDR3 is TGCGCCAGCAGCGGTGGGGTAGCGGGATTAGAGACCCAGTACTTC.

This chain joins TRBV10-1 and TRBJ2-3; TRBD1 or TRBD2 may be the D gene (5 bases each). CDR1 is WNHNN, CDR2 SYGVQD, per germline (reference sequence). This CDR3 region has 17 residues. V lost 2 bases and J lost 2, with 17 bases in between. The CDR3 spells CASSEVGPRWYTDTQYF. The CDR3 DNA reads TGCGCCAGCAGTGAGGTGGGACCACGGTGGTACACAGATACGCAGTATTTT.

The chain employs TRBV7-9 and TRBJ2-3, with no clear D. The germline V gene encodes CDR1 SEHNR and CDR2 FQNEAQ (reference sequence). CDR3 length equals 15 residues. The germline V and J ends were trimmed by 3 bases and 0 bases, with 10 bases remaining between them. DNA for the CDR3: TGTGCCAGCAGCTTCTGGAGATCTAGCACAGATACGCAGTATTTT. Translated: CASSFWRSSTDTQYF.

The rearrangement links TRBV6-1 to TRBJ2-7; either TRBD1 or TRBD2 may fit D (5 bases each). The germline V and J ends were trimmed by 4 bases and 2 bases, with 12 bases remaining between them. The CDR3 has 14 amino acids. CDR1 and CDR2 from the germline V gene are MNHNS and SASEGT. The CDR3 coding sequence is TGTGCCAGCAGTGTTAATCCGGGACCCTACGAGCAGTACTTC. It encodes CASSVNPGPYEQYF.

V is TRBV5-6 and J is TRBJ2-1; the match to TRBD2 covers 7 bases. Germline trimming cut 0 bases from V and 10 bases from J; bases unmatched to any gene: 10. CDR3 length: 15 residues. Germline assignment: CDR1 SGHDT and CDR2 YYEEEE. CDR3 amino acids: CASSLGGLLFREQFF. The DNA of the CDR3 is TGTGCCAGCAGCTTGGGGGGACTACTATTCCGGGAGCAGTTCTTC.

V gene TRBV1 combines with J gene TRBJ1-2; no check of the table's D call, TRBD1, against the DNA was made. TRBV1 is flagged as a pseudogene. This CDR3 comprises 16 residues. CDR3 bases: TGCACCAGCAGCCAAGGGGCGAGGATTAGGGGCTATGGCTACACCTTC. It codes for CTSSQGARIRGYGYTF.

V and J are TRBV6-1 and TRBJ2-5; possible D gene TRBD2, 5 bases. Germline values: CDR1 MNHNS, CDR2 SASEGT. The V and J ends lost 2 bases and 0 bases respectively, with 10 bases between them. There are 15 residues in the CDR3. CDR3 region: CASSEMPGYQETQYF. DNA of the CDR3: TGTGCCAGCAGTGAAATGCCGGGGTACCAAGAGACCCAGTACTTC.

V is TRBV6-5 and J is TRBJ2-3; D unclear. V was pared by 7 bases and J by 8 bases, with 10 bases between. The germline V gene has CDR1 MNHEY and CDR2 SVGAGI. This CDR3 contains 11 residues. CDR3 residues: CASTYMGTQYF. CDR3 DNA: TGTGCCAGCACTTATATGGGTACGCAGTATTTT.

This clone occurred a few times. The chain carries TRBV7-2 and TRBJ2-2; D is uncertain. The V end was cut by 2 bases, the J end by 6 bases, with 13 bases between. Germline CDR1 reads SGHTA; CDR2 reads FQGNSA. The CDR3 totals 15 residues. CDR3 sequence reads: CASSLSALGSGELFF. The CDR3 DNA sequence: TGTGCCAGCAGCTTATCGGCGCTGGGGTCCGGGGAGCTGTTTTTT.

This clone has a single count. With a much larger clone just one base away, this may be a read error. The rearrangement joins TRBV11-2 to TRBJ2-2; 7 bases map to TRBD1. Trimming took 3 bases from V and 4 from J; bases not matched to a gene: 11. CDR1 is SGHAT and CDR2 is FQNNGV in the germline V gene. The length of the CDR3 is 17 residues. DNA of the CDR3: TGTGCCAGCAGCTTCAGGGGACAGACCCCGAGCACCGGGGAGCTGTTTTTT. Translation: CASSFRGQTPSTGELFF.

This chain links TRBV28 with TRBJ2-7; weak D call: TRBD1 (6 bases). Trimming shortened V by 1 base and J by 7 bases, and 14 bases separated the two germline ends. Germline CDR1 reads MDHEN; CDR2 reads SYDVKM. The CDR3 contains 14 residues. The CDR3 spells CASSLSGDGMEQYF. For the CDR3, the DNA is TGTGCCAGCAGTTTATCAGGGGACGGCATGGAGCAGTACTTC. The full variable domain, in which reference TRBV28 and TRBJ2-7 provide the parts outside the CDR3, is DVKVTQSSRYLVKRTGEKVFLECVQDMDHENMFWYRQDPGLGLRLIYFSYDVKMKEKGDIPEGYSVSREKKERFSLILESASTNQTSMYLCASSLSGDGMEQYFGPGTRLTVT.

This clone occurred many times. The V call is TRBV11-2, the J call TRBJ1-1, with D possibly matching TRBD1 (5 bases). Looked up from germline, CDR1 is SGHAT and CDR2 is FQNNGV. This CDR3 has 14 residues. V was shortened by 2 bases and J by 1 base, with 8 bases between the two germline ends. The CDR3 DNA is TGTGCCAGCAGCTTAACAGGACCGAACACTGAAGCTTTCTTT. This gives the protein CASSLTGPNTEAFF.

The chain couples TRBV9 to TRBJ2-2, with D possibly TRBD2 on 6 matching bases. V was trimmed by 4 bases and J by 0 bases, leaving 10 bases between them. The length of the CDR3 is 15 residues. The germline gives CDR1 SGDLS, CDR2 YYNGEE. CDR3 nucleotides: TGTGCCAGCAGCTTTAGCGGTGCGAACACCGGGGAGCTGTTTTTT. It translates to CASSFSGANTGELFF.

This clone was seen a handful of times. Distinct nucleotide sequences in the sample also encode this CDR3. The rearrangement joins TRBV20-1 to TRBJ2-1; D unclear. Trimming removed 3 bases at V and 8 bases at J, with 5 bases between. Germline assignment: CDR1 DFQATT and CDR2 SNEGSKA (reference sequence). CDR3 length equals 10 residues. The CDR3 loop is CSASDHEQFF. CDR3 DNA: TGCAGTGCTAGTGATCATGAGCAGTTCTTC.